This TCR beta chain was recovered during a study of T cells after yellow fever vaccination. General study results and limits: Most primary-vaccination clones reappeared after the booster (about 97% CD4, 88% CD8). Clonotype sharing between CD4 and CD8 compartments was small.

Synthesis of TCR cDNA relied on 5'RACE template switching, which attached a universal primer site and UMIs. TCRdb called the 5' RACE reads again in MiXCR, with one record for every CDR3 protein. The repertoire consists of approximately 340,000 distinct CDR3 sequences, with 8.7% occurring once and the leading ten covering approximately 19%. This clonotype was found many times. Its specificity is not known. Germline CDR1 and CDR2: SGHDN and FVKESK. There are 16 residues in the CDR3. V was pared by 4 bases and J by 0 bases, with 15 bases between. This receptor was taken from a man between 18 and 35 years old who received the YFV17D yellow fever vaccine. The material was PBMCs, obtained on the day of the first yellow fever vaccination. The chain carries TRBV14 and TRBJ1-2; D unresolved. The CDR3 is CASSPISIAANYGYTF. The CDR3 nucleotides are TGTGCCAGCAGCCCGATCTCTATTGCGGCTAACTATGGCTACACCTTC.